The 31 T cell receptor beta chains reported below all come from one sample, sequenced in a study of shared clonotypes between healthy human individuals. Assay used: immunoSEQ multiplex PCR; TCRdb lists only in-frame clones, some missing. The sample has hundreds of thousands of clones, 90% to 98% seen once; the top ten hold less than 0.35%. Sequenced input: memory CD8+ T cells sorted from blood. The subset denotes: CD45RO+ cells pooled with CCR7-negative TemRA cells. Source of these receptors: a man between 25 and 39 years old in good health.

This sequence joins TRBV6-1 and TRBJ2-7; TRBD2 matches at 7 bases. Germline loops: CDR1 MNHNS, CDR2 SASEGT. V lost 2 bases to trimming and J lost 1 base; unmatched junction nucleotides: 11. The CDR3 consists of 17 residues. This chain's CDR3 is CASSESASGRLSYEQYF. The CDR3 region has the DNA TGTGCCAGCAGTGAATCGGCTAGCGGCCGACTTTCCTACGAGCAGTACTTC.

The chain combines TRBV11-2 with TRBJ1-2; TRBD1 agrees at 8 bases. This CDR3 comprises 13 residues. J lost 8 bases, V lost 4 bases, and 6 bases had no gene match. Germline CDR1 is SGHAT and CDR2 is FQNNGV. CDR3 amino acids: CASSSTGAGGYTF. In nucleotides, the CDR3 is TGTGCCAGCAGCTCGACAGGGGCAGGGGGCTACACCTTC.

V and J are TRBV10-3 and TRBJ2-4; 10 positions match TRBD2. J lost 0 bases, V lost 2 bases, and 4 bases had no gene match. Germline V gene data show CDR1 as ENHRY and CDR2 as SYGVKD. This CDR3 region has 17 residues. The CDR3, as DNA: TGTGCCATCAGTGAGGCAAGCGGGAGGGAAGCCAAAAACATTCAGTACTTC. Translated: CAISEASGREAKNIQYF.

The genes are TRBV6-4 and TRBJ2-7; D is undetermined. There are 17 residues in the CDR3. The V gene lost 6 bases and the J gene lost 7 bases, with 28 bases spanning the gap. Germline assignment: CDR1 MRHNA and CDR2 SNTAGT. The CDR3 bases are TGTGCCAGCAGCGGTGTCCCTCCGGCACCTCCAAAAGTTGAGCAGTACTTC. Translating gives CASSGVPPAPPKVEQYF.

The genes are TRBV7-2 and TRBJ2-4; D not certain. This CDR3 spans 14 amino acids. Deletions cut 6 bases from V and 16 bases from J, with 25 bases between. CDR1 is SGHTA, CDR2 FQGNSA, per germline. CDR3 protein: CASSSGPPPTTPYF. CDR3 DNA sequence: TGTGCCAGCAGTTCCGGACCCCCCCCCACGACCCCTTACTTC. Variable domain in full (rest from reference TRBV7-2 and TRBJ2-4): GAGVSQSPSNKVTEKGKDVELRCDPISGHTALYWYRQSLGQGLEFLIYFQGNSAPDKSGLPSDRFSAERTGGSVSTLTIQRTQQEDSAVYLCASSSGPPPTTPYFGAGTRLSVL.

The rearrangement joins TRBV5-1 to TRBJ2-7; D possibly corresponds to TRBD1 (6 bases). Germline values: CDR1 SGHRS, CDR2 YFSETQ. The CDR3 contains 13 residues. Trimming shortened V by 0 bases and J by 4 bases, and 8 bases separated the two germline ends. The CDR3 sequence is CASSLEGVYEQYF. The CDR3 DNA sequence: TGCGCCAGCAGCTTGGAGGGGGTATACGAGCAGTACTTC.

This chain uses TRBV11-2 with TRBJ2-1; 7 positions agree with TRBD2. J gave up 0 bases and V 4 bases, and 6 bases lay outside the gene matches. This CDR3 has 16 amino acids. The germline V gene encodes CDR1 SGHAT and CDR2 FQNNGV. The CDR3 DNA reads TGTGCCAGCAGCTCGACTAGCCGTTCCTCCTACAATGAGCAGTTCTTC. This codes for CASSSTSRSSYNEQFF.

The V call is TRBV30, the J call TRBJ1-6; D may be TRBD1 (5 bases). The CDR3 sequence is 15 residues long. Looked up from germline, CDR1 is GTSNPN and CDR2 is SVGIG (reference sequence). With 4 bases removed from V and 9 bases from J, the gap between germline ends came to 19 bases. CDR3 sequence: CAWTPLEGPLSPLHF. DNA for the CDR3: TGTGCCTGGACCCCACTGGAGGGACCCCTTTCACCCCTCCACTTT.

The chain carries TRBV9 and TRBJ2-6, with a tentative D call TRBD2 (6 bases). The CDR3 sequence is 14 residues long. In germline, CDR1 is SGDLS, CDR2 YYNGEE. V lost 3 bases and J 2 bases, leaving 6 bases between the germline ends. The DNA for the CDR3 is TGTGCCAGCAGCGGACTAGCTGGGGCCAACGTCCTGACTTTC. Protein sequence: CASSGLAGANVLTF.

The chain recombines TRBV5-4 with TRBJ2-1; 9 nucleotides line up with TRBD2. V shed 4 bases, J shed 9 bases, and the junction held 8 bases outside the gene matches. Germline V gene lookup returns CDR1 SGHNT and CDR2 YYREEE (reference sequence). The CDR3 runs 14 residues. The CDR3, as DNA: TGTGCCAGCAGCCAGACTAGCGGAGGTGGTGAGCAGTTCTTC. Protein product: CASSQTSGGGEQFF.

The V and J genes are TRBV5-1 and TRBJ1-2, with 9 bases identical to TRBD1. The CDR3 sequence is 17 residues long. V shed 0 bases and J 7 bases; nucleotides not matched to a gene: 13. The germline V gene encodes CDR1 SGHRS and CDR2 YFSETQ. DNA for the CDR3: TGCGCCAGCAGCTTGGTGGGGCCGACAGGGGGAAGTGGTGGCTACACCTTC. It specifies CASSLVGPTGGSGGYTF.

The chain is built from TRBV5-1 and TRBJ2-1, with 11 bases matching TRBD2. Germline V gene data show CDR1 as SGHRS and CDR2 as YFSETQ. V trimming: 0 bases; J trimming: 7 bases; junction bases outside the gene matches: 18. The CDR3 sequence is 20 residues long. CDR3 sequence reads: CASSLGTSGSGRAPWNEQFF. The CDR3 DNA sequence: TGCGCCAGCAGCTTGGGGACCAGTGGTAGCGGGAGGGCCCCTTGGAATGAGCAGTTCTTC.

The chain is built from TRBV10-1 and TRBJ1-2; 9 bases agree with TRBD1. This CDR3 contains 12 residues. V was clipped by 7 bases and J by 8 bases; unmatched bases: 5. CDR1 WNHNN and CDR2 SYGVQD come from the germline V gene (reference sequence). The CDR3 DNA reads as TGCGCCAGCAAAAGGACAGGGGTAGGCTACACCTTC. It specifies CASKRTGVGYTF.

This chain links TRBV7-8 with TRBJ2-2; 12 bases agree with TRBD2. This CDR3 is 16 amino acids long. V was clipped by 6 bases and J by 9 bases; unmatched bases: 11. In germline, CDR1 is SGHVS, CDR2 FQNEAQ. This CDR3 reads CASSPRLAGEDRELFF. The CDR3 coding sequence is TGTGCCAGCAGTCCCAGACTAGCGGGAGAGGACAGGGAGCTGTTTTTT.

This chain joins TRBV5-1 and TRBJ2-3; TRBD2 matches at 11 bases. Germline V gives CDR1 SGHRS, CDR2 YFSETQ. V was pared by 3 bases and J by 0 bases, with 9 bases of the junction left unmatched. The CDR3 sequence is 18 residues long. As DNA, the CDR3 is TGCGCCAGCAGCTCCCAACCGGGACTAGCGGTTAGCACAGATACGCAGTATTTT. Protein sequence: CASSSQPGLAVSTDTQYF.

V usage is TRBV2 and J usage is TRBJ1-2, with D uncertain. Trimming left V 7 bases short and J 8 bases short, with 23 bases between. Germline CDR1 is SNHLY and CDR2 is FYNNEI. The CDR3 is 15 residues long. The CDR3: CASKAAGSGLYGYTF. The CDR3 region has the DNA TGTGCCAGCAAGGCGGCGGGGAGTGGGCTGTACGGCTACACCTTC.

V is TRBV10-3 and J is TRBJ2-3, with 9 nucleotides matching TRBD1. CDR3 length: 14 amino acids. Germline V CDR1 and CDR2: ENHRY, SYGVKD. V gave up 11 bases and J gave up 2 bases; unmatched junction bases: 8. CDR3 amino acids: CAALGQGLTDTQYF. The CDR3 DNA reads TGTGCCGCCCTGGGACAGGGACTCACAGATACGCAGTATTTT.

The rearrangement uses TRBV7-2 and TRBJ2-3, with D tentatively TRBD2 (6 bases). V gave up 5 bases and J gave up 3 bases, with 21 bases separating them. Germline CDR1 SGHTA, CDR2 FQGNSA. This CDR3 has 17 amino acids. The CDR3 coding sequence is TGTGCCAGCAGCCAAATCGGGGGACGCTACTCTACAGATACGCAGTATTTT. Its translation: CASSQIGGRYSTDTQYF.

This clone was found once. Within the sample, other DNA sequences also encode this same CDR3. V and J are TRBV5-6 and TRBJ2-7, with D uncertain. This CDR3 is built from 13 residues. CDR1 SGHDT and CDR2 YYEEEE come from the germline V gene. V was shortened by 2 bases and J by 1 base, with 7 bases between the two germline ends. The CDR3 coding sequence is TGTGCCAGCAGCTTTAGTGGGTCCTACGAGCAGTACTTC. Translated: CASSFSGSYEQYF. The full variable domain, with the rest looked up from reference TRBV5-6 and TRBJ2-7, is DAGVTQSPTHLIKTRGQQVTLRCSPKSGHDTVSWYQQALGQGPQFIFQYYEEEERQRGNFPDRFSGHQFPNYSSELNVNALLLGDSALYLCASSFSGSYEQYFGPGTRLTVT.

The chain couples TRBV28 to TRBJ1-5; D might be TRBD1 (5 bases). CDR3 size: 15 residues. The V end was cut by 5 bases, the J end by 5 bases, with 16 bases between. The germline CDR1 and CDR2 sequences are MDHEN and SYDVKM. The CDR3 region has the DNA TGTGCCAGCAGTCCCCTGGGGGAGGGCCATCAGCCCCAGCATTTT. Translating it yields CASSPLGEGHQPQHF.

CDR3 sequence (DNA): TGTGCCAGCAGTGTCCCGGGACGGGGGACTGGGGCCAACGTCCTGACTTTC. This sequence encodes CASSVPGRGTGANVLTF. The gene calls are TRBV28 and TRBJ2-6; TRBD2 might be the D (6 bases). Germline V gives CDR1 MDHEN, CDR2 SYDVKM. V was pared by 5 bases and J by 2 bases, with 16 bases between. This CDR3 comprises 17 residues.

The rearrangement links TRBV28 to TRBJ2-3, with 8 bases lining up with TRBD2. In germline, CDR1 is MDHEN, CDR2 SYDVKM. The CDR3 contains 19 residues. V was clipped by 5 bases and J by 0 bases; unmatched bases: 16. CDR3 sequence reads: CASSPSIVGGRSSTDTQYF. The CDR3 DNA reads TGTGCCAGCAGTCCCTCCATCGTCGGCGGGAGGTCTAGCACAGATACGCAGTATTTT.

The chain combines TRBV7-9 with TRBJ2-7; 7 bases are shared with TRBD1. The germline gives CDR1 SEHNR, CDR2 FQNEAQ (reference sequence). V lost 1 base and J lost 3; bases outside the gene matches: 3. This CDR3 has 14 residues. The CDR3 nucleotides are TGTGCCAGCAGCTTAGATTGGACAGGCTACGAGCAGTACTTC. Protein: CASSLDWTGYEQYF. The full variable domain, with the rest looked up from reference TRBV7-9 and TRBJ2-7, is DTGVSQNPRHKITKRGQNVTFRCDPISEHNRLYWYRQTLGQGPEFLTYFQNEAQLEKSRLLSDRFSAERPKGSFSTLEIQRTEQGDSAMYLCASSLDWTGYEQYFGPGTRLTVT.

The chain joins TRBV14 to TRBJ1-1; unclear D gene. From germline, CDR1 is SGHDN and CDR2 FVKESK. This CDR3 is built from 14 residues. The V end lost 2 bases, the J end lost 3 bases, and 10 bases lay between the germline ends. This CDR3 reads CASSQIPGYTEAFF. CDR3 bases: TGTGCCAGCAGCCAAATTCCGGGTTACACTGAAGCTTTCTTT.

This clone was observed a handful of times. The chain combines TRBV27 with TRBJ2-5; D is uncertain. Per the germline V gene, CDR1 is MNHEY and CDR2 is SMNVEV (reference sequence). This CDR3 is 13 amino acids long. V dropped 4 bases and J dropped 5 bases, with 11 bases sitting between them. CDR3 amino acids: CASSSGSWETQYF. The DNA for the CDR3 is TGTGCCAGCAGTTCCGGTAGTTGGGAGACCCAGTACTTC.

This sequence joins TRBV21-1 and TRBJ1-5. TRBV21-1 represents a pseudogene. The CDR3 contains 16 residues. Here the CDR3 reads CASSLRGTYSNQPQHF. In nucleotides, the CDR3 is TGTGCCAGCAGCCTCCGTGGGACGTATAGCAATCAGCCCCAGCATTTT.

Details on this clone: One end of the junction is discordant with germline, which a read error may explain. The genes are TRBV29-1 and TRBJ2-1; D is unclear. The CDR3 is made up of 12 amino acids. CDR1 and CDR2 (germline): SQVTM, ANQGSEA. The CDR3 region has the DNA TGCAGCTTCCGACACTCCTACAATGGGCAGTTCTTC. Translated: CSFRHSYNGQFF.

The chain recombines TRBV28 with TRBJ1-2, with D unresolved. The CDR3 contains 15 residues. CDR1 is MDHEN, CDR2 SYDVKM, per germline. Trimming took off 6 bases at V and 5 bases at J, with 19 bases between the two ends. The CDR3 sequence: CASRPLGKRSYGYTF. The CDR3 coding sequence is TGTGCCAGCAGACCTTTGGGCAAAAGGTCTTATGGCTACACCTTC.

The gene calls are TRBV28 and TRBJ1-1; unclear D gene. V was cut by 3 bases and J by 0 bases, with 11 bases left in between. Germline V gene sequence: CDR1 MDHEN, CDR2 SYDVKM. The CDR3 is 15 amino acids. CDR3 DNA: TGTGCCAGCAGTTTTTTTGCGGTCATGAACACTGAAGCTTTCTTT. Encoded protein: CASSFFAVMNTEAFF.

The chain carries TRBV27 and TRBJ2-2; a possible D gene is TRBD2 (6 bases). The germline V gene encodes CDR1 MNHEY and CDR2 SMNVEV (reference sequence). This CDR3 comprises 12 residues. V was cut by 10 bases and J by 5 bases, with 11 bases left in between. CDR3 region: CAKKGGTGELFF. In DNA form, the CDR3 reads TGTGCCAAAAAAGGAGGGACCGGGGAGCTGTTTTTT.

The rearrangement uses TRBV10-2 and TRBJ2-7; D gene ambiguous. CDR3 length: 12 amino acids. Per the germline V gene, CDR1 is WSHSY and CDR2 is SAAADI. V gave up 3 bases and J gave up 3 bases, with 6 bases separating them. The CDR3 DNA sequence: TGCGCCAGCAGTGACAGAGACTACGAGCAGTACTTC. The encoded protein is CASSDRDYEQYF.